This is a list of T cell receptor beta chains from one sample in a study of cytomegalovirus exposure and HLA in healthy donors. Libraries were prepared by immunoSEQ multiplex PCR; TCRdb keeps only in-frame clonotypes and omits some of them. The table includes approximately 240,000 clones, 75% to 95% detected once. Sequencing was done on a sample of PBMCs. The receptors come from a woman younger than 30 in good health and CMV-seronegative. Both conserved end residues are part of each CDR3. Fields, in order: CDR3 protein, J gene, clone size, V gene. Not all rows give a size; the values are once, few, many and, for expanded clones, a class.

CDR3 protein: CASSESRGNYGYTF; J gene: TRBJ1-2; clone size: NA; V gene: TRBV2
CDR3 protein: CASSGSGEEREGTETQYF; J gene: TRBJ2-5; clone size: NA; V gene: TRBV2
CDR3 protein: CASSLRGRSNEQFF; J gene: TRBJ2-1; clone size: NA; V gene: TRBV28
CDR3 protein: CASSEGYGQFFSYEQYF; J gene: TRBJ2-7; clone size: NA; V gene: TRBV6-1
CDR3 protein: CASSRQREREQFF; J gene: TRBJ2-1; clone size: NA; V gene: TRBV6-5
CDR3 protein: CAWSGSAGGTNTQYF; J gene: TRBJ2-3; clone size: once; V gene: TRBV30
CDR3 protein: CASSVARGLAGETQYF; J gene: TRBJ2-5; clone size: NA; V gene: TRBV9
CDR3 protein: CASTHAPQGMLTGELFF; J gene: TRBJ2-2; clone size: NA; V gene: TRBV19
CDR3 protein: CASSRTGVNEQYF; J gene: TRBJ2-7; clone size: NA; V gene: TRBV2
CDR3 protein: CASSLVAGGPYTQYF; J gene: TRBJ2-3; clone size: NA; V gene: TRBV7-9
CDR3 protein: CAISTSTGNSYNEQFF; J gene: TRBJ2-1; clone size: NA; V gene: TRBV10-3
CDR3 protein: CASKRGLGGMGYTF; J gene: TRBJ1-2; clone size: NA; V gene: TRBV19
CDR3 protein: CASRQTGVNYGYTF; J gene: TRBJ1-2; clone size: NA; V gene: TRBV28
CDR3 protein: CSARQSDTQYF; J gene: TRBJ2-3; clone size: NA; V gene: TRBV20-1
CDR3 protein: CASSWGRAGTDTQYF; J gene: TRBJ2-3; clone size: NA; V gene: TRBV28
CDR3 protein: CASCRTVIYEQYF; J gene: TRBJ2-7; clone size: NA; V gene: TRBV6-4
CDR3 protein: CASSGQGYYNEQFF; J gene: TRBJ2-1; clone size: NA; V gene: TRBV28
CDR3 protein: CASSTQGGSMNTEAFF; J gene: TRBJ1-1; clone size: NA; V gene: TRBV5-1
CDR3 protein: CATSRGTGEQFF; J gene: TRBJ2-1; clone size: NA; V gene: TRBV15
CDR3 protein: CASSPGTSVNYEQYF; J gene: TRBJ2-7; clone size: NA; V gene: TRBV27
CDR3 protein: CASSYRGGGNTIYF; J gene: TRBJ1-3; clone size: NA; V gene: TRBV6-5
CDR3 protein: CASMGRQANTGELFF; J gene: TRBJ2-2; clone size: NA; V gene: TRBV19
CDR3 protein: CASSLVQGSYSGNTIYF; J gene: TRBJ1-3; clone size: NA; V gene: TRBV5-1
CDR3 protein: CATSRGFGQGNNEQFF; J gene: TRBJ2-1; clone size: NA; V gene: TRBV15
CDR3 protein: CASSSTVPYSDTQYF; J gene: TRBJ2-3; clone size: NA; V gene: TRBV5-1
CDR3 protein: CASSLPRTHKSYEQYF; J gene: TRBJ2-7; clone size: NA; V gene: TRBV5-4
CDR3 protein: CASSFSGRNSYEQYF; J gene: TRBJ2-7; clone size: NA; V gene: TRBV11-2
CDR3 protein: CASSKVWRASTDTQYF; J gene: TRBJ2-3; clone size: NA; V gene: TRBV21-1
CDR3 protein: CASSNQGTDEKLFF; J gene: TRBJ1-4; clone size: few; V gene: TRBV18
CDR3 protein: CASSVDGGGPYEQYF; J gene: TRBJ2-7; clone size: once; V gene: TRBV9
CDR3 protein: CAISQDRGNQPQHF; J gene: TRBJ1-5; clone size: NA; V gene: TRBV10-3
CDR3 protein: CASSLGLEETQYF; J gene: TRBJ2-5; clone size: NA; V gene: TRBV7-2
CDR3 protein: CASTPGQGGGGYTF; J gene: TRBJ1-2; clone size: NA; V gene: TRBV19
CDR3 protein: CASSLESGTYEQYF; J gene: TRBJ2-7; clone size: once; V gene: TRBV11-2
CDR3 protein: CSVDRLGAEQYF; J gene: TRBJ2-7; clone size: NA; V gene: TRBV29-1
CDR3 protein: CASSLMTTGGMNTEAFF; J gene: TRBJ1-1; clone size: NA; V gene: TRBV5-1
CDR3 protein: CASSLKSGSLYGYTF; J gene: TRBJ1-2; clone size: NA; V gene: TRBV27
CDR3 protein: CASSRDRVETGELFF; J gene: TRBJ2-2; clone size: NA; V gene: TRBV7-3
CDR3 protein: CASSGGGWRAFF; J gene: TRBJ1-1; clone size: NA; V gene: TRBV28
CDR3 protein: CASSLSGTSGYYEQYF; J gene: TRBJ2-7; clone size: once; V gene: TRBV19
CDR3 protein: CASSEWEGFYEQYF; J gene: TRBJ2-7; clone size: NA; V gene: TRBV2
CDR3 protein: CATLAGVVPPYNEQFF; J gene: TRBJ2-1; clone size: NA; V gene: TRBV15
CDR3 protein: CAISDPGQGILGSYGYTF; J gene: TRBJ1-2; clone size: NA; V gene: TRBV10-3
CDR3 protein: CASSVEGTGLSDGYTF; J gene: TRBJ1-2; clone size: NA; V gene: TRBV9
CDR3 protein: CASRVSIGTEAFF; J gene: TRBJ1-1; clone size: NA; V gene: TRBV2
CDR3 protein: CASSSSRGPYGYTF; J gene: TRBJ1-2; clone size: NA; V gene: TRBV6-5
CDR3 protein: CASSPAAGRREEETQYF; J gene: TRBJ2-5; clone size: once; V gene: TRBV4-2
CDR3 protein: CAWGGRSTDTQYF; J gene: TRBJ2-3; clone size: NA; V gene: TRBV30
CDR3 protein: CASSPAPGLAEEQFF; J gene: TRBJ2-1; clone size: few; V gene: TRBV7-6
CDR3 protein: CASSPPPGLAAEKGETQYF; J gene: TRBJ2-5; clone size: once; V gene: TRBV4-1
CDR3 protein: CASRGLTGGRTDTQYF; J gene: TRBJ2-3; clone size: NA; V gene: TRBV2
CDR3 protein: CAISLTVRTDTQYF; J gene: TRBJ2-3; clone size: NA; V gene: TRBV10-3
CDR3 protein: CASSTDGGGGYGYTF; J gene: TRBJ1-2; clone size: NA; V gene: TRBV2
CDR3 protein: CASARGRGQGDTQYF; J gene: TRBJ2-3; clone size: NA; V gene: TRBV7-8
CDR3 protein: CASSVGRGHLASSGNTIYF; J gene: TRBJ1-3; clone size: NA; V gene: TRBV9
CDR3 protein: CASSLAGISSYNEQFF; J gene: TRBJ2-1; clone size: NA; V gene: TRBV4-1
CDR3 protein: CASSNTPGVHEQYF; J gene: TRBJ2-7; clone size: NA; V gene: TRBV11-2